This TCR beta chain was observed in a study of shared clonotypes between healthy human individuals. Trimming at V came to 2 bases and at J to 4 bases, leaving 9 bases not matched to a gene. The V gene's germline CDR1 is GTSNPN and CDR2 SVGIG (reference sequence). This CDR3 spans 16 amino acids. Authors' analysis steps: Junction-only immunoSEQ sequences carried no quality scores, so filtering differed. Sequencing was performed with immunoSEQ multiplex PCR; in TCRdb, only in-frame clones are kept and a portion is missing. For V, J and clone size, that table is used; D and trimming come from the DNA. In the table there are under 2.5 million clones, 92% of which are singletons.

This TCR was sampled from a man between 18 and 29 years old in good health. Some clones in this sample may be carry-over from other donors' samples. The gene calls are TRBV30 and TRBJ1-3, with TRBD1 matching over 9 bases. What was sequenced was naive CD4+ T cells from PBMCs. Subset meaning: CD45RA+ positively selected. CDR3 coding DNA: TGTGCCTGGAGTCGCTCCGGGACAGGGTCCGGAAACACCATATATTTT. Translated: CAWSRSGTGSGNTIYF.